The source of this TCR beta chain is a study of blood T cell repertoires in COVID-19. The repertoire was sequenced with immunoSEQ multiplex PCR; TCRdb's copy has only in-frame clones and lacks some. The repertoire consists of around 150,000 clones, with approximately 80% occurring once and the leading ten covering approximately 5.4%. Participant-given clinical history determined each cohort assignment. The CDR3 is made up of 19 amino acids. V was shortened by 4 bases and J by 0 bases, with 22 bases between the two germline ends. Germline values: CDR1 SGHRS, CDR2 YFSETQ. The chain employs TRBV5-1 and TRBJ1-4; tentatively, D is TRBD1 (6 bases). Material: PBMCs or T cells enriched from blood (not recorded which). This receptor was identified in a middle-aged man who had recovered from COVID-19. Here the CDR3 DNA reads TGCGCCAGCAGCCCCGCCAGAGGGGGGGGACTTGCAACTAATGAAAAACTGTTTTTT. It yields the protein CASSPARGGGLATNEKLFF.